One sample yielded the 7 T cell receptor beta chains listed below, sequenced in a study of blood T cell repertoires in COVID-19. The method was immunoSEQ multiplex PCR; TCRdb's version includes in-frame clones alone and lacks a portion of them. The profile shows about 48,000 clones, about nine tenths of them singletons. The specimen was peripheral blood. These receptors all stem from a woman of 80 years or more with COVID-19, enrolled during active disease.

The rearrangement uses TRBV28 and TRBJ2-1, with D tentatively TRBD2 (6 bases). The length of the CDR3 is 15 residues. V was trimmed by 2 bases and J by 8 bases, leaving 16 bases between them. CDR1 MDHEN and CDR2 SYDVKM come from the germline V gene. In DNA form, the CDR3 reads TGTGCCAGCAGTTTAGCGGGAATTGGCGGGCATGAGCAGTTCTTC. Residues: CASSLAGIGGHEQFF.

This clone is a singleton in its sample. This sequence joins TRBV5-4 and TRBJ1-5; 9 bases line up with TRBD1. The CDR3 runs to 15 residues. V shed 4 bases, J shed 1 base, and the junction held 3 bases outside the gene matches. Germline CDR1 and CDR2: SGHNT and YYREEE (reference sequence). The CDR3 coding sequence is TGTGCCAGCAGCCAGGGGACAGGGAGCAATCAGCCCCAGCATTTT. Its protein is CASSQGTGSNQPQHF.

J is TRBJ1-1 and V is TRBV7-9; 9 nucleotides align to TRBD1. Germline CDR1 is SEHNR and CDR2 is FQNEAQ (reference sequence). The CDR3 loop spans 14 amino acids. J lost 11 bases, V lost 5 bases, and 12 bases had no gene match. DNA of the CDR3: TGTGCCAGCAGCCCAACAGGGGGCGCGGGGCGTGCTTTCTTT. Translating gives CASSPTGGAGRAFF.

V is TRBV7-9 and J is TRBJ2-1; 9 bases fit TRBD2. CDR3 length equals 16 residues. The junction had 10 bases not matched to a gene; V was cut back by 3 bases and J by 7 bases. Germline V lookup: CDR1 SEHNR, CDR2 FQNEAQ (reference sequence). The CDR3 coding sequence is TGTGCCAGCAGCTTTGCTCTTGGTAGCGGGAGTAATGAGCAGTTCTTC. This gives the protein CASSFALGSGSNEQFF.

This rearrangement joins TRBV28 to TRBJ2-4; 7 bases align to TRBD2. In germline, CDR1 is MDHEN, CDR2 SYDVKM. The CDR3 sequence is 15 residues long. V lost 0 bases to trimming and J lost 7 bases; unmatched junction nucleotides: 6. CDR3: CASSLWGRGRNIQYF. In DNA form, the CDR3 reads TGTGCCAGCAGTTTATGGGGGAGGGGTAGGAACATTCAGTACTTC. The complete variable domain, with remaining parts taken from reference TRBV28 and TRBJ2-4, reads DVKVTQSSRYLVKRTGEKVFLECVQDMDHENMFWYRQDPGLGLRLIYFSYDVKMKEKGDIPEGYSVSREKKERFSLILESASTNQTSMYLCASSLWGRGRNIQYFGAGTRLSVL.

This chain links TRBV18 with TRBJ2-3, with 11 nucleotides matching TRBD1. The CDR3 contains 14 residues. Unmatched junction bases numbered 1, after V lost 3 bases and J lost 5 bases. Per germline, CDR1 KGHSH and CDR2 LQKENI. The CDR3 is CASSPGTGGDTQYF. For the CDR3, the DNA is TGTGCCAGCTCACCGGGGACAGGGGGAGATACGCAGTATTTT.

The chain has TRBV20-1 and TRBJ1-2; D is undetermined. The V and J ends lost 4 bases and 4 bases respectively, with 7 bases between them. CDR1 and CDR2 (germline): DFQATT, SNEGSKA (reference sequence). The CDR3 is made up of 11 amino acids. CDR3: CSANLIYGYTF. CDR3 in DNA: TGCAGTGCTAATCTAATCTATGGCTACACCTTC.